The source of this T cell receptor (beta chain) is a study of T cells after yellow fever vaccination. Looking at the study overall: SMART-Seq v4 Ultra Low Input prepared the low-cell-number fractions.

The TCR cDNA carried a universal primer site and UMIs from 5'RACE template switching. TCRdb recomputed calls from the 5' RACE reads with MiXCR, one row per CDR3 protein. The repertoire has roughly 120,000 distinct CDR3 sequences, nearly 7.5% of them found once; the top ten carry around 2.5%. Only a few counts were recorded for this clonotype. Antigen unknown. Germline-derived CDR1 and CDR2 are DFQATT and SNEGSKA (reference sequence). Trimming shortened V by 4 bases and J by 2 bases, and 12 bases separated the two germline ends. The CDR3 spans 13 residues. Study conclusions and caveats: Weaker, the secondary response had a peak occurring faster, on day 5 versus 15. Abundant clonotypes (contaminants from the bulk population) could be present in FACS-sorted repertoires.

The starting material was CD4+ T cells sorted from PBMCs, obtained around 10 days after the first yellow fever vaccination. The rearrangement links TRBV20-1 to TRBJ2-7; D might be TRBD2 (6 bases). This TCR was recovered from a man between 18 and 35 years old who received the YFV17D yellow fever vaccine. CDR3 DNA sequence: TGCAGTGCTATCGGGGGATCCCCCTACGAGCAGTACTTC. Its translation is CSAIGGSPYEQYF.